This T cell receptor (beta chain) was obtained from a study of blood T cell repertoires in COVID-19. Background on the study: Spain, Italy and the United States supplied samples that represented acute and convalescent COVID-19. Sample material is recorded as cDNA or gDNA derived from T cells, B-cell-depleted T cells, or PBMCs.

This CDR3 has 15 residues. V was pared by 0 bases and J by 7 bases, with 15 bases between. Germline lookup yields CDR1 LGHNA and CDR2 YSLEER. In the source study's methods: Reference gene primers were amplified, and this amplification served to estimate nucleated cell counts. TCRdb's table, derived via immunoSEQ multiplex PCR, lists solely in-frame clones and lacks some. V and J calls and clone size follow that table, whereas D and trimming were derived from the DNA. The table includes about 250,000 clones, roughly four fifths detected once. The sequenced material came from peripheral blood. This chain connects TRBV4-3 to TRBJ1-2, with D maybe TRBD1 (6 bases). The sequence derives from a woman in her seventies with acute or convalescent COVID-19. CDR3 bases: TGCGCCAGCAGCCAAGATACAGGGTTTATGGGTGGCTACACCTTC. It yields the protein CASSQDTGFMGGYTF.